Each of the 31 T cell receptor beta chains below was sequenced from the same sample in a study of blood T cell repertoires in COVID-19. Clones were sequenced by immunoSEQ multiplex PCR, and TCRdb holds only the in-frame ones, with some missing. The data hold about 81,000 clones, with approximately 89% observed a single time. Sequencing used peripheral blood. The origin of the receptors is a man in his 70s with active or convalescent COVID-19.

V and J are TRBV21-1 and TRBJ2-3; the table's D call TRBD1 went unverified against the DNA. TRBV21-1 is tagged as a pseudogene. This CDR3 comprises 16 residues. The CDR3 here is CASTKGRGWITDTQYF. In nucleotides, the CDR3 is TGTGCCAGCACCAAGGGCAGGGGGTGGATCACAGATACGCAGTATTTT.

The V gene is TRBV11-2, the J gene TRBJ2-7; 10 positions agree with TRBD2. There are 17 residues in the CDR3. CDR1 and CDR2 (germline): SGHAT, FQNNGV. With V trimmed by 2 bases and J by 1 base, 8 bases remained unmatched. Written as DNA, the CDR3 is TGTGCCAGCAGCTTAAATCGCCCTAGCGGGGGATCCTACGAGCAGTACTTC. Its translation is CASSLNRPSGGSYEQYF. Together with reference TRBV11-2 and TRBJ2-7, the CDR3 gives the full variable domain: EAGVAQSPRYKIIEKRQSVAFWCNPISGHATLYWYQQILGQGPKLLIQFQNNGVVDDSQLPKDRFSAERLKGVDSTLKIQPAKLEDSAVYLCASSLNRPSGGSYEQYFGPGTRLTVT.

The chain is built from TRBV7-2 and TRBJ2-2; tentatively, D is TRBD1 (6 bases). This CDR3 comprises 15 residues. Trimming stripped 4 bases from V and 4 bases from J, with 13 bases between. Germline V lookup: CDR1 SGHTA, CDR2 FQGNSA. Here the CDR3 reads CASSWMGAITGELFF. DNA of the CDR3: TGTGCCAGCAGCTGGATGGGGGCCATCACCGGGGAGCTGTTTTTT. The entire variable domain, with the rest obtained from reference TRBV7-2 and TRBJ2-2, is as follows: GAGVSQSPSNKVTEKGKDVELRCDPISGHTALYWYRQSLGQGLEFLIYFQGNSAPDKSGLPSDRFSAERTGGSVSTLTIQRTQQEDSAVYLCASSWMGAITGELFFGEGSRLTVL.

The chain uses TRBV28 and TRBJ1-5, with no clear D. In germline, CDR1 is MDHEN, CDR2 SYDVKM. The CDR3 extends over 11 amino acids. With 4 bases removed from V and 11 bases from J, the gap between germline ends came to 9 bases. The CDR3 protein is CASSSPRAQHF. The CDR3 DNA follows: TGTGCCAGCAGTTCGCCCCGAGCCCAGCATTTT.

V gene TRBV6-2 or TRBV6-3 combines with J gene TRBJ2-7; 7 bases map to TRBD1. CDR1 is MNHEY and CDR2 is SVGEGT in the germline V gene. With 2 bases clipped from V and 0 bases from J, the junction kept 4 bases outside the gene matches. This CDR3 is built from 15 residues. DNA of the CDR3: TGTGCCAGCAGTTACGGACAGGACAGCTCCTACGAGCAGTACTTC. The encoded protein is CASSYGQDSSYEQYF.

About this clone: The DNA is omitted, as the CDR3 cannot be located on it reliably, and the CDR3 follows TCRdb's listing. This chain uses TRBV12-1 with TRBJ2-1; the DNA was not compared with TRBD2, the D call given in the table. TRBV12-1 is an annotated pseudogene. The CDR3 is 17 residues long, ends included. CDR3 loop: CASSFVGGGAEYNEQFF.

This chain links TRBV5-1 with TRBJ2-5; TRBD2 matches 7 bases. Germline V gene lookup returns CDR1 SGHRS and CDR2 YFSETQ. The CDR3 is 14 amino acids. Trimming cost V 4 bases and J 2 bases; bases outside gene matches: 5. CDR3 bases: TGCGCCAGCAGCCCAAGCGGGGCTCAAGAGACCCAGTACTTC. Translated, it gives CASSPSGAQETQYF.

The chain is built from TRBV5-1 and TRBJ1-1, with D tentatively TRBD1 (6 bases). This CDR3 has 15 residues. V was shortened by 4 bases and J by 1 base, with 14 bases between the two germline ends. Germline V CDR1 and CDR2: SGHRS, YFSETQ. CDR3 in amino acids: CASSETGIANTEAFF. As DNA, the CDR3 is TGCGCCAGCAGCGAGACAGGCATTGCGAACACTGAAGCTTTCTTT.

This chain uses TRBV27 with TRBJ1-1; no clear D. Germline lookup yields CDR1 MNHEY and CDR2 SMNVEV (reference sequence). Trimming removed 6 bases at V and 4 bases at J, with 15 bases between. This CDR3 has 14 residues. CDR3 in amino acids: CASSRPDGITEAFF. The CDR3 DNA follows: TGTGCCAGCAGCCGACCCGACGGGATCACTGAAGCTTTCTTT.

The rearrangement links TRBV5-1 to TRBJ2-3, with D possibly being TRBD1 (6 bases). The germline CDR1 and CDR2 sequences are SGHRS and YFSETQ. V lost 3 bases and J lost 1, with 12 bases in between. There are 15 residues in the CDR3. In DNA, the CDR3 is TGCGCCAGCAGCTCAACAGGGTACGGCACAGATACGCAGTATTTT. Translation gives CASSSTGYGTDTQYF.

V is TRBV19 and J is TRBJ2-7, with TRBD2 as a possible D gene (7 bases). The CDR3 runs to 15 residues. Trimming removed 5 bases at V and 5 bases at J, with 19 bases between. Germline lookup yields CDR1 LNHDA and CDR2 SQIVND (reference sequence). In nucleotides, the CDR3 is TGTGCCAGTAGTCCCCGGCACGGGGGGCTGAACGAGCAGTACTTC. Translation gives CASSPRHGGLNEQYF.

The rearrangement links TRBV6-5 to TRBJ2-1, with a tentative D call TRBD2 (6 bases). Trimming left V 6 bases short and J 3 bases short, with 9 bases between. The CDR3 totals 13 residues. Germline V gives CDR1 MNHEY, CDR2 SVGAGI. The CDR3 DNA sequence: TGTGCCAGCAGGCGGGACGGCTACAATGAGCAGTTCTTC. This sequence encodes CASRRDGYNEQFF.

CDR3 amino acids: CAISEPDRINTEAFF. For the CDR3, the DNA is TGTGCCATCAGTGAGCCTGACAGGATTAACACTGAAGCTTTCTTT. The genes are TRBV10-3 and TRBJ1-1, with a possible D match to TRBD1 (6 bases). The CDR3 consists of 15 residues. The germline gives CDR1 ENHRY, CDR2 SYGVKD. V was trimmed by 2 bases and J by 2 bases, leaving 12 bases between them.

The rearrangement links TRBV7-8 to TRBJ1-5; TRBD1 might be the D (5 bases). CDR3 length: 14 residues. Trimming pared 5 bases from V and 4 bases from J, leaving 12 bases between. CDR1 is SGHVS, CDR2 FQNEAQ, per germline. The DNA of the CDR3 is TGTGCCAGCAGCCCCGGGGGACTTAATCAGCCCCAGCATTTT. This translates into CASSPGGLNQPQHF. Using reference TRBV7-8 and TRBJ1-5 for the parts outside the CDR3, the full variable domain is GAGVSQSPRYKVAKRGQDVALRCDPISGHVSLFWYQQALGQGPEFLTYFQNEAQLDKSGLPSDRFFAERPEGSVSTLKIQRTQQEDSAVYLCASSPGGLNQPQHFGDGTRLSIL.

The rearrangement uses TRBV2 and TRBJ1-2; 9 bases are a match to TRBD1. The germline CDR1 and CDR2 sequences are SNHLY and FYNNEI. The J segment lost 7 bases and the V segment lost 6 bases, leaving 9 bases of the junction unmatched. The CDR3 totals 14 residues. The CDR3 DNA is TGTGCCAGCAGCGTTCCGGGACAGGGAACTGGCTACACCTTC. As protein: CASSVPGQGTGYTF. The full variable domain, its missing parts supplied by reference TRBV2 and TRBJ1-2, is EPEVTQTPSHQVTQMGQEVILRCVPISNHLYFYWYRQILGQKVEFLVSFYNNEISEKSEIFDDQFSVERPDGSNFTLKIRSTKLEDSAMYFCASSVPGQGTGYTFGSGTRLTVV.

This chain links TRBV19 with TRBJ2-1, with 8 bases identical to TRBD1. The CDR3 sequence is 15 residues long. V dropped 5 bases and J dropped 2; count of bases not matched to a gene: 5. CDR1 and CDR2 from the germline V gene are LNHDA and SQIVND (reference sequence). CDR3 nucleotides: TGTGCCAGTAGTTTCCTACAGGGGGCCTACAATGAGCAGTTCTTC. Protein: CASSFLQGAYNEQFF.

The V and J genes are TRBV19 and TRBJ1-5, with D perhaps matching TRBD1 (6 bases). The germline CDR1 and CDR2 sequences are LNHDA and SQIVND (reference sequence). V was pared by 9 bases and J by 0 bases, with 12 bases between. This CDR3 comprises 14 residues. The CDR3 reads CASNDRYSNQPQHF. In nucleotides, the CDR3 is TGTGCCAGCAATGACAGGTATAGCAATCAGCCCCAGCATTTT.

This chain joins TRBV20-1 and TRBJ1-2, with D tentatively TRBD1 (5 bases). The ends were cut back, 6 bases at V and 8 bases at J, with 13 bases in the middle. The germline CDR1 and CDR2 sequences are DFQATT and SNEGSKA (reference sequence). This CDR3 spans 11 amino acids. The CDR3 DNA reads TGCAGTGCGGCAGGGTATTCGGGCTACACCTTC. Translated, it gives CSAAGYSGYTF.

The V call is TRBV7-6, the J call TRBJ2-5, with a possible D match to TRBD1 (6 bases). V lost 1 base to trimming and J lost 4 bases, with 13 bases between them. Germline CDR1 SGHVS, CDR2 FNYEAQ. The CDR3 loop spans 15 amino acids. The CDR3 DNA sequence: TGTGCCAGCAGCTTAGGCGGACAGTCTGGAGAGACCCAGTACTTC. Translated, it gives CASSLGGQSGETQYF. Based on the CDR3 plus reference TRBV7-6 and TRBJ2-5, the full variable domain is GAGVSQSPRYKVTKRGQDVALRCDPISGHVSLYWYRQALGQGPEFLTYFNYEAQQDKSGLPNDRFSAERPEGSISTLTIQRTEQRDSAMYRCASSLGGQSGETQYFGPGTRLLVL.

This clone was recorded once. CDR3 loop: CASSQRGPLGSPLHF. DNA of the CDR3: TGTGCCAGCAGCCAAAGGGGCCCGTTAGGTTCACCCCTCCACTTT. The chain uses TRBV3-1 (or the pseudogene TRBV3-2) and TRBJ1-6, with D possibly being TRBD1 (5 bases). From germline, CDR1 is LGHDT and CDR2 YNNKEL (reference sequence). V was shortened by 2 bases and J by 9 bases, with 14 bases between the two germline ends. CDR3 length equals 15 residues.

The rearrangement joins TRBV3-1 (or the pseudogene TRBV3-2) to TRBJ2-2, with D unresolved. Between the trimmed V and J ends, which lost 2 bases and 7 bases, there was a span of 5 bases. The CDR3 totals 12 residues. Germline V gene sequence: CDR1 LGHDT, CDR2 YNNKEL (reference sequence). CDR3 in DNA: TGTGCCAGCAGCCAATCGGGCGGGGAGCTGTTTTTT. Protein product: CASSQSGGELFF.

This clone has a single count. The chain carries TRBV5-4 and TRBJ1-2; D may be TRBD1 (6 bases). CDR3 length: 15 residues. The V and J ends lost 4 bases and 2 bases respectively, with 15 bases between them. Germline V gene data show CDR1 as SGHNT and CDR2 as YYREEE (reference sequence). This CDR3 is CASSPGQISNYGYTF. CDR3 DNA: TGTGCCAGCAGCCCCGGACAGATATCAAACTATGGCTACACCTTC.

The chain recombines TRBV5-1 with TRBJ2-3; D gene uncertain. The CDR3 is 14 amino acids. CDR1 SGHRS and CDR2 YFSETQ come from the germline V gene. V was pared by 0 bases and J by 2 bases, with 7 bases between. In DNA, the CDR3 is TGCGCCAGCAGCTTGGGCACTTACACAGATACGCAGTATTTT. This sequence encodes CASSLGTYTDTQYF.

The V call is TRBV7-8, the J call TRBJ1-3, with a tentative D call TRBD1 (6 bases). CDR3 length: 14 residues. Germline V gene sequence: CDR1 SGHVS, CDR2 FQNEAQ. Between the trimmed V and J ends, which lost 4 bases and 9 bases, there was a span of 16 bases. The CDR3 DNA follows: TGTGCCAGCAGCTCTGAGACAGGACTGGGCACCATATATTTT. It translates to CASSSETGLGTIYF.

CDR3 DNA sequence: TGTGCCAGCAGGATAGCGGGGGGTGTCCCTGAAGCTTTCTTT. It translates to CASRIAGGVPEAFF. This rearrangement joins TRBV6-5 to TRBJ1-1; D might be TRBD1 (5 bases). Germline V gene lookup returns CDR1 MNHEY and CDR2 SVGAGI. V was clipped by 6 bases and J by 6 bases, with 17 bases between them. This CDR3 is 14 amino acids long.

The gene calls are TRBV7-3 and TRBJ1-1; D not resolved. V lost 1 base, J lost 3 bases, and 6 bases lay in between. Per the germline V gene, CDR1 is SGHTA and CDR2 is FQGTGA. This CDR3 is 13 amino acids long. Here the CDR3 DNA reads TGTGCCAGCAGCTTAAGCGGATACACTGAAGCTTTCTTT. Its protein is CASSLSGYTEAFF.

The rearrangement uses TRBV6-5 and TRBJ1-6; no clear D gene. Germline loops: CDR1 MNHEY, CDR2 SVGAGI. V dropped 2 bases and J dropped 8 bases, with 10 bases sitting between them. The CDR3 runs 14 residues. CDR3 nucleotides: TGTGCCAGCAGTTACCAGGCTTTAGATTCACCCCTCCACTTT. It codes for CASSYQALDSPLHF.

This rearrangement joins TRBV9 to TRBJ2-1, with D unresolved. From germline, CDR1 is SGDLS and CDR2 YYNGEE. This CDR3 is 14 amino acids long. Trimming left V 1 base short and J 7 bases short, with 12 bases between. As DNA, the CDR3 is TGTGCCAGCAGCGTAACTGGGTCGGGTAATGAGCAGTTCTTC. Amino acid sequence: CASSVTGSGNEQFF.

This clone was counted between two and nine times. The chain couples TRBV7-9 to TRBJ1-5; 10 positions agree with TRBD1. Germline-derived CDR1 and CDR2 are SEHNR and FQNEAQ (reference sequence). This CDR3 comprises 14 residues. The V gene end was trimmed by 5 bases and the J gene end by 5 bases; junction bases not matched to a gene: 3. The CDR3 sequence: CASSLDRGHQPQHF. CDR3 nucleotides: TGTGCCAGCAGCCTTGACAGGGGGCATCAGCCCCAGCATTTT.

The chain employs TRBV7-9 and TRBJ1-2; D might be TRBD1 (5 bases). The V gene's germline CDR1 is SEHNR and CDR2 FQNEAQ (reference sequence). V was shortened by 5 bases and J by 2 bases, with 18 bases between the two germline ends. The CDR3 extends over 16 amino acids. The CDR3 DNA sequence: TGTGCCAGCAGCCCGACTGGTGCTGGGGGGAACTATGGCTACACCTTC. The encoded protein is CASSPTGAGGNYGYTF.

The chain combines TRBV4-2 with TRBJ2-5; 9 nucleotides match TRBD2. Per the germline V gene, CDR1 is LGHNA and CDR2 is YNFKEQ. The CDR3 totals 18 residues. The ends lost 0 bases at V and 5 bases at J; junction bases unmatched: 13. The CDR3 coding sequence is TGTGCCAGCAGCCAAGATCGCGGGGGGGTTTTTAATTATGAGACCCAGTACTTC. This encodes CASSQDRGGVFNYETQYF.